This T cell receptor (beta chain) was obtained from a study of blood T cell repertoires in COVID-19. Study background: Acute-phase and convalescent COVID-19 samples originated in the United States, Italy and Spain. T cells, B-cell-depleted T cells, or PBMCs supplied cDNA or gDNA.

TCRdb's copy holds only in-frame clones and misses some; the assay was immunoSEQ multiplex PCR. The table lists around 100,000 clones, about 92% of them singletons. The ends were cut back, 6 bases at V and 4 bases at J, with 18 bases in the middle. Germline loops: CDR1 KGHSH, CDR2 LQKENI. The CDR3 has 15 amino acids. Sequencing used peripheral blood. The chain employs TRBV18 and TRBJ1-2, with a tentative D call TRBD1 (5 bases). The TCR was taken from an elderly woman in a cohort sampled during active COVID-19. The CDR3 sequence is CASSPSGGVGYGYTF. The CDR3 coding sequence is TGTGCCAGCTCCCCGTCGGGAGGGGTTGGCTATGGCTACACCTTC.